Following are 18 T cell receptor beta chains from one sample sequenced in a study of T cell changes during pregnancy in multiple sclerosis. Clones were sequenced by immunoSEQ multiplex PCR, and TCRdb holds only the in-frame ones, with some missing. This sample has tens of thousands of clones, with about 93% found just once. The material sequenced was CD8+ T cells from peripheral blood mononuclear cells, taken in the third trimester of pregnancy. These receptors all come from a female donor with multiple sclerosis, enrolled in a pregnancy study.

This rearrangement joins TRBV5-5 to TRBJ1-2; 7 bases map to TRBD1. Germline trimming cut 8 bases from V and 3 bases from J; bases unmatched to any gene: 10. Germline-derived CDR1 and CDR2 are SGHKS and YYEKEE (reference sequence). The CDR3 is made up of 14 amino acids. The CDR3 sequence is CASPSWDSDYGYTF. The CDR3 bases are TGTGCCAGTCCCTCGTGGGACAGCGACTATGGCTACACCTTC.

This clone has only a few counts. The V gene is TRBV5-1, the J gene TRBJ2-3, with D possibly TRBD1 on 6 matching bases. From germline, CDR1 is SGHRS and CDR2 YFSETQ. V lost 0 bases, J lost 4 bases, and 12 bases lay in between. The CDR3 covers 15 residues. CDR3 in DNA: TGCGCCAGCAGCTTGGCACAGGGCTTGGCAGATACGCAGTATTTT. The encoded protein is CASSLAQGLADTQYF.

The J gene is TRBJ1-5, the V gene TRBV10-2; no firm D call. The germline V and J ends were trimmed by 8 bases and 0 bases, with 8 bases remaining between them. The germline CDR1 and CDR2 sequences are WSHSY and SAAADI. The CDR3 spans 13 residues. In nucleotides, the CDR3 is TGCGCCAGCCGAGGGAGTAGCAATCAGCCCCAGCATTTT. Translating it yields CASRGSSNQPQHF.

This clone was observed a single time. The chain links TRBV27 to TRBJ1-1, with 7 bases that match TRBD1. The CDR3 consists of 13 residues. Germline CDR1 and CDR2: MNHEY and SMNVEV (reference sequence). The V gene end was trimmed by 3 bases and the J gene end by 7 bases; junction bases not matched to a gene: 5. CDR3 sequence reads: CASSFSGTVEAFF. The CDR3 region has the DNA TGTGCCAGCAGTTTCTCAGGGACAGTTGAAGCTTTCTTT.

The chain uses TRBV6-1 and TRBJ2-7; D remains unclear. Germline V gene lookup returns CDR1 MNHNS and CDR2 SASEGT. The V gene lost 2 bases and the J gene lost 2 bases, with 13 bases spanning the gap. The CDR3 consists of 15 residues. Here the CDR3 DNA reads TGTGCCAGCAGTGAAACACCCAGGATGCCCTACGAGCAGTACTTC. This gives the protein CASSETPRMPYEQYF.

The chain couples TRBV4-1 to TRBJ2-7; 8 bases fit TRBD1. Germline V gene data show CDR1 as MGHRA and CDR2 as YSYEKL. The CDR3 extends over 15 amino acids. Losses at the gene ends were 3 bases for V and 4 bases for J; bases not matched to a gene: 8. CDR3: CASSQTEGQAYEQYF. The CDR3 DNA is TGCGCCAGCAGCCAGACCGAGGGACAGGCTTACGAGCAGTACTTC.

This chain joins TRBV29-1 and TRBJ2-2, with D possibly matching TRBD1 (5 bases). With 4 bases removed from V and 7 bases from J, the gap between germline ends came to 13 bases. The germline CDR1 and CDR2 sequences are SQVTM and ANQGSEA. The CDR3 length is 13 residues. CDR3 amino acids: CSVGTPIGGELFF. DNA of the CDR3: TGCAGCGTTGGGACACCCATCGGCGGGGAGCTGTTTTTT.

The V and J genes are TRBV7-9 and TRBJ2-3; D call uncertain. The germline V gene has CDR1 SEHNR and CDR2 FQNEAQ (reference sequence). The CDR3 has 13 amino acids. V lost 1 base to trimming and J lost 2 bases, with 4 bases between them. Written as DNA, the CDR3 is TGTGCCAGCAGCTTAGGAGCCACAGATACGCAGTATTTT. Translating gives CASSLGATDTQYF. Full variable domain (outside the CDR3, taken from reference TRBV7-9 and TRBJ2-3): DTGVSQNPRHKITKRGQNVTFRCDPISEHNRLYWYRQTLGQGPEFLTYFQNEAQLEKSRLLSDRFSAERPKGSFSTLEIQRTEQGDSAMYLCASSLGATDTQYFGPGTRLTVL.

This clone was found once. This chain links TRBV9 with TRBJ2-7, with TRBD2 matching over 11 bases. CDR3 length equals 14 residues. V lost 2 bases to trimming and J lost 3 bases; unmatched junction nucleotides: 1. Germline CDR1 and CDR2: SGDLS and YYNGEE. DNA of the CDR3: TGTGCCAGCAGCGTTGGGACTAGCGGCTACGAGCAGTACTTC. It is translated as CASSVGTSGYEQYF.

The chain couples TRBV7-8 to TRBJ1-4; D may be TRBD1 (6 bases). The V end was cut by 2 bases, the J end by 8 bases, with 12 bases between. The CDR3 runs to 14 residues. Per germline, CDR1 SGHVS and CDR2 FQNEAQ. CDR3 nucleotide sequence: TGTGCCAGCAGCTTAAACACCGGGACAGAAAAACTGTTTTTT. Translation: CASSLNTGTEKLFF.

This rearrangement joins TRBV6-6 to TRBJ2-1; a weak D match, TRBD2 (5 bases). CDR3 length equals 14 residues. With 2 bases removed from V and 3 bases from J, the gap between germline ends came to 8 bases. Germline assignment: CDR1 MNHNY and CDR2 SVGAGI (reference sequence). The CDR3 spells CASSYPGYYNEQFF. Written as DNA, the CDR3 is TGTGCCAGCAGTTACCCGGGGTACTACAATGAGCAGTTCTTC.

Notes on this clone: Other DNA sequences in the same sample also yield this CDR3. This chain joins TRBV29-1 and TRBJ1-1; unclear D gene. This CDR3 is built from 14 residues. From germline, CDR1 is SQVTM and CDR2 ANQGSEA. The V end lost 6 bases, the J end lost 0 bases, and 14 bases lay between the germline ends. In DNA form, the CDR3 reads TGCAGCGTCGCTACAGAATACCTGAACACTGAAGCTTTCTTT. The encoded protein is CSVATEYLNTEAFF.

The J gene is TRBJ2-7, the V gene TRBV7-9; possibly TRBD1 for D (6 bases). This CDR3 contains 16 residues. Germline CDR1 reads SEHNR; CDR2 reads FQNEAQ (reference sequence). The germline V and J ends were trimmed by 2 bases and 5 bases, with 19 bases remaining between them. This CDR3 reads CASSLFDAGVQNEQYF. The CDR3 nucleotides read TGTGCCAGCAGCTTATTCGACGCAGGGGTACAGAACGAGCAGTACTTC.

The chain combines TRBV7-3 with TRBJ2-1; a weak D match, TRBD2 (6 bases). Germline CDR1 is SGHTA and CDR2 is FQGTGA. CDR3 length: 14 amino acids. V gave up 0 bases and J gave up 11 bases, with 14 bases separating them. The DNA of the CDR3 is TGTGCCAGCAGCTTAACGGGGGGAGATCTACAGCAGTTCTTC. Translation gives CASSLTGGDLQQFF.

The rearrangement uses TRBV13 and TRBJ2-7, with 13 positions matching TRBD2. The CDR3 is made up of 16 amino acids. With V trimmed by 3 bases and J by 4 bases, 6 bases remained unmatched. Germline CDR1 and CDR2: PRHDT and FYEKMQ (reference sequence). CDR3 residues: CASSFGLAGASYEQYF. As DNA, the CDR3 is TGTGCCAGCAGCTTCGGACTAGCGGGAGCGTCTTACGAGCAGTACTTC.

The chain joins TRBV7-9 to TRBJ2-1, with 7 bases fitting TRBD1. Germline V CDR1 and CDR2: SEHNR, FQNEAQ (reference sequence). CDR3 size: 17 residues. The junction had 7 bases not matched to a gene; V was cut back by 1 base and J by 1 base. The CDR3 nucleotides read TGTGCCAGCAGCTTAGTCGAGGGGGCCAAGTCCTACAATGAGCAGTTCTTC. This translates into CASSLVEGAKSYNEQFF.

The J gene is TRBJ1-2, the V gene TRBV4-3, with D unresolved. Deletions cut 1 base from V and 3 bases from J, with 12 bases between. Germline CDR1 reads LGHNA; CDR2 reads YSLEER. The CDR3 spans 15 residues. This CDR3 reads CASSQVVRPDYGYTF. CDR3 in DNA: TGCGCCAGCAGCCAAGTAGTACGCCCTGACTATGGCTACACCTTC.

DNA for the CDR3: TGTGCCAGCAGTTTACTAGGACTCTTGAGCTCCTACAATGAGCAGTTCTTC. Its protein is CASSLLGLLSSYNEQFF. The rearrangement uses TRBV27 and TRBJ2-1; tentative D call: TRBD2 (5 bases). V lost 2 bases to trimming and J lost 0 bases, with 14 bases between them. The CDR3 length is 17 residues. Germline lookup yields CDR1 MNHEY and CDR2 SMNVEV (reference sequence).